This T cell receptor beta chain comes out of a study of radiation and T cells in renal cell carcinoma. With 8 bases removed from V and 8 bases from J, the gap between germline ends came to 10 bases. The CDR3 is made up of 10 amino acids. From germline, CDR1 is SGDLS and CDR2 YYNGEE. Clones were read by immunoSEQ multiplex PCR, and TCRdb kept only the in-frame ones, dropping some. The data contain about 26,000 clones, about 85% of them singletons. The time point was: blood 2 weeks post-SBRT. Treatment here: 15 Gy SBRT to primary tumor, nephrectomy 4 weeks later. This chain links TRBV9 with TRBJ1-2; a weak D match, TRBD1 (6 bases). The receptor's source is a man in his 60s with renal cell carcinoma. This specimen consisted of blood, obtained from a patient whose treatment included radiotherapy and nephrectomy. The CDR3 DNA follows: TGTGCCAGAGGGGGGAAAGGCTACACCTTC. It yields the protein CARGGKGYTF.